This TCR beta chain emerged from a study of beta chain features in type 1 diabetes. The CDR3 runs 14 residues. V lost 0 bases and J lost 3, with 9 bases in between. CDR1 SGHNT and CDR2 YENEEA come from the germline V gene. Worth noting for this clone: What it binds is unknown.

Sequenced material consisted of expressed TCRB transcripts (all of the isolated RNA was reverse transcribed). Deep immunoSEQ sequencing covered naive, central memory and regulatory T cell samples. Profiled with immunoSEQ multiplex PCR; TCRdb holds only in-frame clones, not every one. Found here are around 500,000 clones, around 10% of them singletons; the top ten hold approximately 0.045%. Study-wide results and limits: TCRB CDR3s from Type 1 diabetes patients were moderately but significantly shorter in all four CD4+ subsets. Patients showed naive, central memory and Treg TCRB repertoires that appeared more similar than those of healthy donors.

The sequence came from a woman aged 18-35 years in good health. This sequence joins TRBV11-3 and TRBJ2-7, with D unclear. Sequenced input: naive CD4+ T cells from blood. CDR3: CASSLDRMIYEQYF. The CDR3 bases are TGTGCCAGCAGCTTAGACCGTATGATCTACGAGCAGTACTTC.